The 13 T cell receptor beta chains presented below share a single source sample, sequenced in a study of T cells in tuberculosis. TCRdb keeps only in-frame clones here, not all; method: immunoSEQ multiplex PCR. The table has around 29,000 clones, approximately 95% seen once. The sample comprised PBMCs. These TCRs come from a donor aged 10 to 29 with latent tuberculosis or without tuberculosis infection.

The genes are TRBV18 and TRBJ2-1; D gene unclear. The CDR3 is 13 residues long. Germline CDR1 is KGHSH and CDR2 is LQKENI. The V and J ends lost 3 bases and 0 bases respectively, with 3 bases between them. Here the CDR3 DNA reads TGTGCCAGCTCACCCAGCTCCTACAATGAGCAGTTCTTC. It is translated as CASSPSSYNEQFF.

V is TRBV10-3 and J is TRBJ1-2; no clear D. The V and J ends lost 7 bases and 8 bases respectively, with 14 bases between them. From germline, CDR1 is ENHRY and CDR2 SYGVKD. The CDR3 consists of 12 residues. The CDR3 is CAITEGGNGYTF. DNA for the CDR3: TGTGCCATCACCGAGGGAGGGAACGGCTACACCTTC.

The rearrangement joins TRBV7-2 to TRBJ2-1, with a possible D match to TRBD1 (5 bases). The germline CDR1 and CDR2 sequences are SGHTA and FQGNSA. The V end was cut by 3 bases, the J end by 5 bases, with 11 bases between. This CDR3 contains 14 residues. The CDR3 here is CASSFWGQNNEQFF. DNA for the CDR3: TGTGCCAGCAGCTTTTGGGGCCAAAACAATGAGCAGTTCTTC. Together with reference TRBV7-2 and TRBJ2-1, the CDR3 gives the full variable domain: GAGVSQSPSNKVTEKGKDVELRCDPISGHTALYWYRQSLGQGLEFLIYFQGNSAPDKSGLPSDRFSAERTGGSVSTLTIQRTQQEDSAVYLCASSFWGQNNEQFFGPGTRLTVL.

This sequence joins TRBV7-9 and TRBJ2-1; 7 bases are a match to TRBD2. Germline assignment: CDR1 SEHNR and CDR2 FQNEAQ (reference sequence). The CDR3 is 12 residues long. J was trimmed by 8 bases and V by 5 bases; bases with no gene match: 3. The CDR3 coding sequence is TGTGCCAGCAGCCAGCGGGGCTATGAGCAGTTCTTC. Amino acid sequence: CASSQRGYEQFF. The entire variable domain, with the rest obtained from reference TRBV7-9 and TRBJ2-1, is as follows: DTGVSQNPRHKITKRGQNVTFRCDPISEHNRLYWYRQTLGQGPEFLTYFQNEAQLEKSRLLSDRFSAERPKGSFSTLEIQRTEQGDSAMYLCASSQRGYEQFFGPGTRLTVL.

The V and J genes are TRBV7-3 and TRBJ1-1; D not certain. V lost 2 bases to trimming and J lost 1 base, with 8 bases between them. From germline, CDR1 is SGHTA and CDR2 FQGTGA. The CDR3 length is 14 residues. The CDR3 nucleotides are TGTGCCAGCAGCTTAGGAGGTCCGAACACTGAAGCTTTCTTT. As protein: CASSLGGPNTEAFF.

CDR3 coding DNA: TGTGCCAGCAGTAGTAGCGGGGGGTTGATGACAGATACGCAGTATTTT. It codes for CASSSSGGLMTDTQYF. This sequence joins TRBV2 and TRBJ2-3; TRBD2 matches 10 bases. Germline trimming cut 5 bases from V and 3 bases from J; bases unmatched to any gene: 8. Per the germline V gene, CDR1 is SNHLY and CDR2 is FYNNEI. This CDR3 has 16 amino acids.

V and J are TRBV4-1 and TRBJ2-3; 12 bases map to TRBD1. The CDR3 totals 19 residues. Germline V gene sequence: CDR1 MGHRA, CDR2 YSYEKL. V lost 2 bases, J lost 0 bases, and 9 bases stayed unmatched. CDR3 bases: TGCGCCAGCAGCCAAAGGGACAGGGGGCAACTTCAGAGCACAGATACGCAGTATTTT. This sequence encodes CASSQRDRGQLQSTDTQYF.

The V call is TRBV7-9, the J call TRBJ1-1; perhaps TRBD1 as D (6 bases). The CDR3 sequence is 15 residues long. Germline V gene sequence: CDR1 SEHNR, CDR2 FQNEAQ (reference sequence). V shed 5 bases and J shed 4 bases, with 17 bases lying between them. The CDR3 spells CASSHERGRFTEAFF. In nucleotides, the CDR3 is TGTGCCAGCAGCCATGAGCGGGGGCGGTTCACTGAAGCTTTCTTT. Complete variable domain (other parts from reference TRBV7-9 and TRBJ1-1): DTGVSQNPRHKITKRGQNVTFRCDPISEHNRLYWYRQTLGQGPEFLTYFQNEAQLEKSRLLSDRFSAERPKGSFSTLEIQRTEQGDSAMYLCASSHERGRFTEAFFGQGTRLTVV.

The chain carries TRBV4-3 and TRBJ2-2, with TRBD2 matching 8 bases. CDR1 LGHNA and CDR2 YSLEER come from the germline V gene. The CDR3 is 16 residues long. With 0 bases clipped from V and 6 bases from J, the junction kept 6 bases outside the gene matches. In DNA, the CDR3 is TGCGCCAGCAGCCAAGAAGGCGGGGGGACCCCCGGGGAGCTGTTTTTT. Amino acids: CASSQEGGGTPGELFF.

J is TRBJ2-1 and V is TRBV29-1; TRBD2 matches 14 bases. The CDR3 has 17 amino acids. J lost 5 bases, V lost 3 bases, and 9 bases had no gene match. Germline assignment: CDR1 SQVTM and CDR2 ANQGSEA. CDR3 protein: CSVDRLAGGSPDNEQFF. The CDR3 nucleotides are TGCAGCGTTGATAGACTAGCGGGAGGGTCCCCGGACAATGAGCAGTTCTTC.

J is TRBJ2-1 and V is TRBV2, with TRBD1 matching 11 bases. The CDR3 is 15 residues long. CDR1 is SNHLY, CDR2 FYNNEI, per germline. Trimming at V came to 4 bases and at J to 8 bases, leaving 7 bases not matched to a gene. The CDR3 DNA follows: TGTGCCAGCAGTGGAGGACAGGGGGCATGGGATGAGCAGTTCTTC. This sequence encodes CASSGGQGAWDEQFF.

This clone was observed once. The chain recombines TRBV27 with TRBJ2-7, with a possible D match to TRBD1 (5 bases). CDR1 and CDR2 (germline): MNHEY, SMNVEV (reference sequence). This CDR3 is 13 amino acids long. V shed 2 bases and J shed 3 bases, with 8 bases lying between them. In DNA form, the CDR3 reads TGTGCCAGCAGTTTAAGGGGAAGCTACGAGCAGTACTTC. This codes for CASSLRGSYEQYF.

V gene TRBV15 combines with J gene TRBJ2-1; a weak D match, TRBD2 (5 bases). The CDR3 extends over 16 amino acids. Between the trimmed V and J ends, which lost 5 bases and 1 base, there was a span of 15 bases. Germline values: CDR1 LNHNV, CDR2 YYDKDF (reference sequence). The CDR3: CATSSGFGESYNEQFF. DNA of the CDR3: TGTGCCACCAGCTCCGGGTTTGGGGAGTCCTACAATGAGCAGTTCTTC.